Listed below are T cell receptor beta chains from one sample, sequenced in a study of human T cells and chemical hapten exposure. TCRdb ran MiXCR on the RACE reads and lists one entry per CDR3 protein. Among more than 80,000 distinct CDR3 sequences, roughly 7.6% were seen once, and the ten largest hold 1.5% to 1.7%. Specimen: whole blood, collected in connection with sensitization to the hapten diphenylcyclopropenone (DPC). The source is a woman younger than 45 with alopecia areata. Some clones in this sample may be carry-over from other donors' samples. The CDR3 runs from the conserved cysteine through the conserved F or W. The D gene is left open where the match is weak. Clone sizes are given selectively: once, few, many, or a class where the clone is expanded.

TRBJ1-1 | TRBD1 | TRBV7-9 | few | TGTGCCAGCAGCCCGAGGGACAGGTTTGAAGCTTTCTTT | CASSPRDRFEAFF
TRBJ2-1 | TRBD2 | TRBV14 | many | TGTGCCAGCAGCCAGATACTAGCGGGGACCTACAATGAGCAGTTCTTC | CASSQILAGTYNEQFF
TRBJ2-1 | NA | TRBV9 | many | TGTGCCAGCAGCTCGAGCTCCTACAATGAGCAGTTCTTC | CASSSSSYNEQFF
TRBJ2-3 | TRBD1 | TRBV4-1 | few | TGCGCCAGCAGCCGCATACCTAACCCTTTGGGACAGGGGAGCACAGATACGCAGTATTTT | CASSRIPNPLGQGSTDTQYF
TRBJ1-3 | NA | TRBV6-6 | many | TGTGCCAGCAGTTCTCTCTCAGGGCTTGGAAACACCATATATTTT | CASSSLSGLGNTIYF
TRBJ2-2 | NA | TRBV27 | many | TGTGCCAGCAGTATAGGAACCGGGGAGCTGTTTTTT | CASSIGTGELFF
TRBJ2-3 | NA | TRBV2 | NA | TGTGCCAGCAGTGAAGAGGGCTGGGGCTTGGGTCGTGGGTCGACAGATACGCAGTATTTT | CASSEEGWGLGRGSTDTQYF
TRBJ1-2 | NA | TRBV7-9 | few | TGTGCCAGCAGCCTAAATGTAAACTATGGCTACACCTTC | CASSLNVNYGYTF
TRBJ1-5 | NA | TRBV18 | NA | TGTGCCAGCTCGGAGTCAGGGGATCAGCCCCAGCATTTT | CASSESGDQPQHF
TRBJ1-6 | NA | TRBV24-1 | many | TGTGCCACCAGTGATTTCCCACTACGGGATAATTCACCCCTCCACTTT | CATSDFPLRDNSPLHF
TRBJ2-3 | TRBD2 | TRBV28 | many | TGTGCCAGCAGGACTAGCGGGGGTTTGGGCACAGATACGCAGTATTTT | CASRTSGGLGTDTQYF
TRBJ1-3 | NA | TRBV30 | many | TGTGCCTGGAGTGTATTAGGTGGAAACACCATATATTTT | CAWSVLGGNTIYF
TRBJ2-3 | NA | TRBV11-2 | NA | TGTGCCAGCAGCTTAGGGGTTCTTGCGCAGTATTTT | CASSLGVLAQYF
TRBJ1-6 | NA | TRBV5-1 | many | TGCGCCAGCAGCCCTATGACAGGTTCACCCCTCCACTTT | CASSPMTGSPLHF
TRBJ1-2 | TRBD1 | TRBV5-1 | few | TGCGCCAGCAGCTTGGCGGGACAGGGGGAGGACTATGGCTACACCTTC | CASSLAGQGEDYGYTF
TRBJ2-3 | NA | TRBV30 | many | TGTGCCTGGAGTGTGGGGACTAGCACAGATACGCAGTATTTT | CAWSVGTSTDTQYF
TRBJ1-5 | NA | TRBV7-3 | many | TGTGCCAGCAGCCGTCCGGGACACCCCAATCAGCCCCAGCATTTT | CASSRPGHPNQPQHF
TRBJ2-7 | TRBD1 | TRBV7-9 | few | TGTGCCAGCAGCTACCGACAGGGCCCCTACGAGCAGTACTTC | CASSYRQGPYEQYF
TRBJ2-5 | NA | TRBV12-3/TRBV12-4 | many | TGTGCCAGCAGTTTATCAGTTTTTGTCACCGGAGGGGAGACCCAGTACTTC | CASSLSVFVTGGETQYF
TRBJ2-1 | TRBD1 | TRBV7-9 | many | TGTGCCAGCAGCTTACCGCCGGGGCCTCAGGGGGATTTGAATGAGCAGTTCTTC | CASSLPPGPQGDLNEQFF
TRBJ2-3 | TRBD1 | TRBV30 | NA | TGTGCCTGGAGTGGGGGCAGGGGGGATACGCAGTATTTT | CAWSGGRGDTQYF
TRBJ2-3 | NA | TRBV29-1 | NA | TGCAGCGTCCGGGACCTCCGCCCCGCAGATACGCAGTATTTT | CSVRDLRPADTQYF
TRBJ2-2 | NA | TRBV5-1 | many | TGCGCCAGCAGCTTTAAGACCGGGTCCGCCGGGGAGCTGTTTTTT | CASSFKTGSAGELFF